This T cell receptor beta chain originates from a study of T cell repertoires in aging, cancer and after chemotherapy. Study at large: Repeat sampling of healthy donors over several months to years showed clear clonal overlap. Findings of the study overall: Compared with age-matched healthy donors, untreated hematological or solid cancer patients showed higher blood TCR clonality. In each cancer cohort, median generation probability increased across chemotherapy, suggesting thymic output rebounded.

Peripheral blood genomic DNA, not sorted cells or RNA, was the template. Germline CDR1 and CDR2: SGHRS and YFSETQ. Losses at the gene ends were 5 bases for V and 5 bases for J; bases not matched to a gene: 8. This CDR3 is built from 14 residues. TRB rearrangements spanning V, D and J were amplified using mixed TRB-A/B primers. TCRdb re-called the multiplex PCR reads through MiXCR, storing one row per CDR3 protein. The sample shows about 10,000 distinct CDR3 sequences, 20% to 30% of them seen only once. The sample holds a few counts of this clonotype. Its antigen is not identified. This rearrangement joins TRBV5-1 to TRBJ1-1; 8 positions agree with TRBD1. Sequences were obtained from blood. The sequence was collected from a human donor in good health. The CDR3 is CASRPGGAGTEAFF. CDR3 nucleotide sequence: TGCGCCAGCAGACCAGGGGGCGCGGGGACTGAAGCTTTCTTT.